This TCR beta chain was found in a study of blood T cell repertoires in COVID-19. Study summary: In each case, the material was cDNA or gDNA derived from T cells, B-cell-depleted T cells, or PBMCs.

Across 20 to 25 US areas, participants ranged in age from roughly 18 to 95 years. Two consecutive negative NP/OP PCR tests, clearance, or resolved symptoms defined Cohort 3 recovery. V gave up 4 bases and J gave up 4 bases, with 8 bases separating them. This CDR3 spans 12 amino acids. In the study's own analysis: Reference gene primer amplification gave nucleated cell count estimates. The data were produced by immunoSEQ multiplex PCR, yet TCRdb's version contains in-frame clones alone and is incomplete. That table supplies the V and J calls and clone size; D and trimming were determined from the DNA. The data show 150,000 to 200,000 clones, about 82% seen once. On this clone: This same CDR3 is encoded by further DNA sequences in the sample.

The chain is built from TRBV12-3 or TRBV12-4 and TRBJ2-7, with D possibly matching TRBD2 (5 bases). Sequencing used PBMCs or T cells enriched from blood (not recorded which). The clonotype was recovered from a young woman who had recovered from COVID-19. The CDR3 bases are TGTGCCAGCAGTTCAACTAGTTACGAGCAGTACTTC. Translated, it gives CASSSTSYEQYF.